This T cell receptor beta chain was observed in a study of beta chain features in type 1 diabetes. Overall study results and limits: TCRB repertoires of naive, central memory and Treg cells appeared more similar among patients than among healthy donors. Insertion counts at VDJ junctions were lower in type 1 diabetes patients, who also showed more deletions there.

This CDR3 contains 15 residues. Between the trimmed V and J ends, which lost 6 bases and 4 bases, there was a span of 17 bases. Germline V gene lookup returns CDR1 SGHVS and CDR2 FQNEAQ. The authors reverse transcribed all of the isolated RNA, so sequencing captured expressed TCRB transcripts. Measured with immunoSEQ multiplex PCR; TCRdb has only the in-frame clones, and not every one. The sample lists about 620,000 clones; less than 20% were seen once. Via the markers CD45RO/CCR7/CD25/CD127/CD95/CD27, stem cell-like memory, regulatory, central memory and naive CD4+ cells were sorted. This clone was counted between two and nine times. Its antigen is unknown.

V and J are TRBV7-8 and TRBJ2-3; D may match TRBD1 or TRBD2 (6 bases each). The receptor was derived from a man aged 18 to 30 in good health. The sample consisted of naive CD4+ T cells from blood. The CDR3 loop is CASRLKGGRADTQYF. The CDR3 coding sequence is TGTGCCAGCAGGCTGAAGGGGGGAAGGGCAGATACGCAGTATTTT.